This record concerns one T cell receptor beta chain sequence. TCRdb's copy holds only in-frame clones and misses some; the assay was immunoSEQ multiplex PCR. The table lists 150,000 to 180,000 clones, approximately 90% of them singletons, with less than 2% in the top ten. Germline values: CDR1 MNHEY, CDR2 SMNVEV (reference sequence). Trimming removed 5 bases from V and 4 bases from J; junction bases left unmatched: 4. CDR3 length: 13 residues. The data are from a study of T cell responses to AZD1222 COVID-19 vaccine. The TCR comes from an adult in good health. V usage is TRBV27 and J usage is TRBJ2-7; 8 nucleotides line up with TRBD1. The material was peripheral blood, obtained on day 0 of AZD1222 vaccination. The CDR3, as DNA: TGTGCCAGCAGTGACAGGGGTTTGTACGAGCAGTACTTC. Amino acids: CASSDRGLYEQYF.